This TCR beta chain was found in a study of early stage breast cancer tumors. The overall study: ER+/PR+/HER2- status applied to about 70% of the 16 invasive breast tumors. Seven to nine ER+/PR+/HER2- tumors were invasive ductal; four were invasive lobular.

A word on this clone: The antigen is unknown.

Findings and limits, study-wide: Most shared enriched TCRB sequences were commonly generated ones.

Trimming removed 4 bases at V and 7 bases at J, with 17 bases between. CDR3 length: 15 residues. Germline V CDR1 and CDR2: MNHEY, SMNVEV (reference sequence). Here immunoSEQ multiplex PCR was the method, and the copy in TCRdb shows in-frame clones only, minus some. The data show about 21,000 clones, 70% to 80% seen once. The chain couples TRBV27 to TRBJ1-5, with D maybe TRBD1 (5 bases). Sequencing was carried out using blood. The TCR was taken from a person in their sixties with breast cancer. The CDR3 DNA reads TGTGCCAGCAGTTCCCGCCAGGGCCTTGGCCAGCCCCAGCATTTT. It yields the protein CASSSRQGLGQPQHF.